Below are 3 T cell receptor beta chains sequenced from a single sample in a study of breast tumors, draining lymph nodes, adjacent tissues. TCRdb processed the multiplex PCR reads anew with MiXCR; each CDR3 protein has one entry. This table has 30,000 to 40,000 distinct CDR3 sequences, over 30% appearing once. The sequencing input was breast tumor tissue. All receptors come from a female donor with breast cancer. Some clones in this sample may be carry-over from other donors' samples.

On this clonotype itself: This may arise from a read error, as a much more abundant clone is one base away. The chain uses TRBV7-9 and TRBJ2-2; 14 nucleotides line up with TRBD2. The germline V gene has CDR1 SEHNR and CDR2 FQNEAQ (reference sequence). V gave up 4 bases and J gave up 7 bases; unmatched junction bases: 5. The CDR3 consists of 16 residues. The CDR3 coding sequence is TGTGCCAGCAGCTCGGGACTAGCGGGAGCTCTCGGGGAGCTGTTTTTT. Translation gives CASSSGLAGALGELFF.

This clonotype was seen many times. The chain carries TRBV11-3 and TRBJ2-3; 11 bases are shared with TRBD1. From germline, CDR1 is SGHNT and CDR2 YENEEA. V dropped 1 base and J dropped 6; count of bases not matched to a gene: 6. The CDR3 sequence is 16 residues long. CDR3 loop: CASSLGDRGGTDTQYF. The CDR3 DNA follows: TGTGCCAGCAGCTTAGGGGACAGGGGGGGAACGGATACGCAGTATTTT.

The chain links TRBV12-5 to TRBJ2-7, with D maybe TRBD1 (6 bases). The CDR3 extends over 12 amino acids. The V and J ends lost 6 bases and 2 bases respectively, with 8 bases between them. CDR1 and CDR2 from the germline V gene are LGHNT and FRNRAP. CDR3 sequence (DNA): TGTGCTAGTGGCCGACAGGCCTACGAGCAGTACTTC. Protein sequence: CASGRQAYEQYF.